Each of the 13 T cell receptor beta chains below was sequenced from the same sample in a study of T cells in localized non-small cell lung cancer. Here immunoSEQ multiplex PCR was the method, and the copy in TCRdb shows in-frame clones only, minus some. Among tens of thousands of clones listed, about four fifths were seen once. The source material was peripheral blood mononuclear cells, sampled before any cancer treatment. These TCRs come from a male donor aged 60 or over with stage II lung adenocarcinoma.

This clone appeared a single time. The chain joins TRBV5-1 to TRBJ2-7; D is unclear. The CDR3 runs to 13 residues. Between the trimmed V and J ends, which lost 7 bases and 0 bases, there was a span of 11 bases. Germline V CDR1 and CDR2: SGHRS, YFSETQ. The CDR3 spells CASSEPRSYEQYF. CDR3 coding DNA: TGCGCCAGCTCAGAGCCTCGCTCCTACGAGCAGTACTTC.

This chain links TRBV15 with TRBJ1-2, with a tentative D call TRBD1 (5 bases). Trimming pared 1 base from V and 8 bases from J, leaving 11 bases between. CDR3 length: 13 residues. The germline CDR1 and CDR2 sequences are LNHNV and YYDKDF (reference sequence). The CDR3: CATSRGGGIGYTF. The CDR3 region has the DNA TGTGCCACCAGCAGAGGGGGGGGTATCGGCTACACCTTC.

The rearrangement links TRBV29-1 to TRBJ2-7; 7 positions agree with TRBD1. The CDR3 is made up of 12 amino acids. The germline V gene encodes CDR1 SQVTM and CDR2 ANQGSEA. Trimming at V came to 3 bases and at J to 5 bases, leaving 4 bases not matched to a gene. CDR3 loop: CSVDGDSHEQYF. CDR3 coding DNA: TGCAGCGTTGACGGGGACAGCCACGAGCAGTACTTC.

J is TRBJ2-5 and V is TRBV2, with D tentatively TRBD1 or TRBD2 (6 bases each). The CDR3 runs 14 residues. The germline gives CDR1 SNHLY, CDR2 FYNNEI. Deletions cut 5 bases from V and 5 bases from J, with 15 bases between. For the CDR3, the DNA is TGTGCCAGCAGTCAACTGCGAGGGGGGGAGACCCAGTACTTC. This encodes CASSQLRGGETQYF. Complete variable domain (other parts from reference TRBV2 and TRBJ2-5): EPEVTQTPSHQVTQMGQEVILRCVPISNHLYFYWYRQILGQKVEFLVSFYNNEISEKSEIFDDQFSVERPDGSNFTLKIRSTKLEDSAMYFCASSQLRGGETQYFGPGTRLLVL.

The table lists this clone with a few counts. The rearrangement uses TRBV6-4 and TRBJ1-1, with D maybe TRBD1 (5 bases). The CDR3 has 14 amino acids. The germline V and J ends were trimmed by 7 bases and 3 bases, with 15 bases remaining between them. CDR1 and CDR2 (germline): MRHNA, SNTAGT. CDR3: CASTSGEMDTEAFF. CDR3 coding DNA: TGTGCCAGCACATCGGGGGAGATGGACACTGAAGCTTTCTTT.

For the CDR3, the DNA is TGCGCCAGCAGCTTGGGGGGCAGGGGGCTCTACGAGCAGTACTTC. Translating it yields CASSLGGRGLYEQYF. The J gene is TRBJ2-7, the V gene TRBV5-1, with 8 positions matching TRBD1. CDR1 is SGHRS and CDR2 is YFSETQ in the germline V gene. The J segment lost 3 bases and the V segment lost 0 bases, leaving 5 bases of the junction unmatched. The CDR3 extends over 15 amino acids. Full variable domain (outside the CDR3, taken from reference TRBV5-1 and TRBJ2-7): KAGVTQTPRYLIKTRGQQVTLSCSPISGHRSVSWYQQTPGQGLQFLFEYFSETQRNKGNFPGRFSGRQFSNSRSEMNVSTLELGDSALYLCASSLGGRGLYEQYFGPGTRLTVT.

V is TRBV5-1 and J is TRBJ1-2, with 7 bases matching TRBD1. Germline CDR1 reads SGHRS; CDR2 reads YFSETQ. This CDR3 has 13 residues. The V and J ends lost 4 bases and 4 bases, in that order; junction bases with no gene match: 4. The CDR3 spells CASSSGTVYGYTF. CDR3 sequence (DNA): TGCGCCAGCAGCAGCGGGACAGTCTATGGCTACACCTTC.

This clone showed up just a few times. The genes are TRBV18 and TRBJ1-1; D not resolved. V lost 0 bases and J lost 5, with 13 bases in between. This CDR3 contains 15 residues. The germline V gene has CDR1 KGHSH and CDR2 LQKENI. CDR3 residues: CASSPPENRGTEAFF. The CDR3, as DNA: TGTGCCAGCTCACCACCGGAGAACCGAGGGACTGAAGCTTTCTTT.

This chain uses TRBV4-1 with TRBJ1-5; D is unresolved. The CDR3 loop spans 15 amino acids. Trimming removed 0 bases from V and 6 bases from J, with 12 bases in between. CDR1 is MGHRA, CDR2 YSYEKL, per germline. This CDR3 reads CASSQDSAAGQPQHF. The CDR3 DNA reads as TGCGCCAGCAGCCAAGATTCGGCAGCAGGTCAGCCCCAGCATTTT.

The chain employs TRBV25-1 and TRBJ2-3; D not certain. Germline V gene lookup returns CDR1 MGHDK and CDR2 SYGVNS. V dropped 2 bases and J dropped 0 bases, with 6 bases sitting between them. The CDR3 spans 14 residues. The CDR3 reads CASSEDPSTDTQYF. The DNA for the CDR3 is TGTGCCAGCAGTGAAGACCCGAGCACAGATACGCAGTATTTT.

The rearrangement uses TRBV5-5 and TRBJ2-7; D unresolved. Trimming stripped 1 base from V and 4 bases from J, with 9 bases between. Germline CDR1 reads SGHKS; CDR2 reads YYEKEE (reference sequence). This CDR3 contains 13 residues. CDR3 nucleotides: TGTGCCAGCAGCTTGCTTACAGCTTACGAGCAGTACTTC. Its protein product is CASSLLTAYEQYF.

In its sample, this clone was seen once. The chain is built from TRBV30 and TRBJ2-1; maybe TRBD1 (5 bases). The CDR3 totals 13 residues. Germline V gene data show CDR1 as GTSNPN and CDR2 as SVGIG (reference sequence). V dropped 1 base and J dropped 12 bases, with 16 bases sitting between them. The CDR3 sequence: CAWSEGSPIGQFF. As DNA, the CDR3 is TGTGCCTGGAGTGAGGGGTCTCCCATAGGGCAGTTCTTC.

The chain couples TRBV7-2 to TRBJ1-5, with TRBD1 as a possible D gene (6 bases). The ends were cut back, 6 bases at V and 3 bases at J, with 21 bases in the middle. This CDR3 is built from 17 residues. Germline assignment: CDR1 SGHTA and CDR2 FQGNSA. The CDR3 loop is CASSPMPRDTNNQPQHF. The CDR3 bases are TGTGCCAGCAGTCCAATGCCCCGGGACACCAACAATCAGCCCCAGCATTTT.